This T cell receptor beta chain was identified in a study of shared clonotypes between healthy human individuals. CDR3 size: 15 residues. Trimming left V 2 bases short and J 5 bases short, with 12 bases between. Per the germline V gene, CDR1 is LGHNA and CDR2 is YNFKEQ. Only a few counts were recorded for this clone. The method was immunoSEQ multiplex PCR; TCRdb's version includes in-frame clones alone and lacks a portion of them. The sample includes 550,000 to 700,000 clones, 55% to 85% of them seen just once. The clonotype originates from a woman in her twenties or thirties in good health. The sample comprised memory CD4+ T cells sorted from blood. The subset was: CD45RA-negative fraction. This chain uses TRBV4-2 with TRBJ2-2, with D perhaps TRBD2 (6 bases). The CDR3 bases are TGTGCCAGCAGCCAATCCTCGGAGGGGACCGGGGAGCTGTTTTTT. It yields the protein CASSQSSEGTGELFF.